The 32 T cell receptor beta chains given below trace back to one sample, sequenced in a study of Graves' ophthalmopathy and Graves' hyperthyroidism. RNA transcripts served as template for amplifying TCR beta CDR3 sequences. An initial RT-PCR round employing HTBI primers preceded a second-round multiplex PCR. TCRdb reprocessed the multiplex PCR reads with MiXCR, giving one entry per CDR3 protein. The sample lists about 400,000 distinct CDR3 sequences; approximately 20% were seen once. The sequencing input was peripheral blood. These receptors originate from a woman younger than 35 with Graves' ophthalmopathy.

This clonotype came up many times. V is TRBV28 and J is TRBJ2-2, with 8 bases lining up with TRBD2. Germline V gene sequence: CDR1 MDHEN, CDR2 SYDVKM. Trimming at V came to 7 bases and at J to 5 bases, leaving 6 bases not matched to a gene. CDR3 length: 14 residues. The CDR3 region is CASTTSGSTGELFF. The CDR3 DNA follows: TGTGCCAGCACCACTAGCGGTTCGACCGGGGAGCTGTTTTTT.

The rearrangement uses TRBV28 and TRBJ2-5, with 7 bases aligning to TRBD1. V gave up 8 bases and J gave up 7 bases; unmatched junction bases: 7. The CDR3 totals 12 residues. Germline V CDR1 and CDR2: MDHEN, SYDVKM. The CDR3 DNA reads TGTGCCAGCCTCGGGACAGTAGGGACCCAGTACTTC. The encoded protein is CASLGTVGTQYF.

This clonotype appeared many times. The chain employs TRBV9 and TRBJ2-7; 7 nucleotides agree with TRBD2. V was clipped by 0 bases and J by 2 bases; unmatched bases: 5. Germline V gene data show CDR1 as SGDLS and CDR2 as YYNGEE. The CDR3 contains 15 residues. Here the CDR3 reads CASSVGLALPYEQYF. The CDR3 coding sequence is TGTGCCAGCAGCGTAGGACTAGCCCTCCCCTACGAGCAGTACTTC.

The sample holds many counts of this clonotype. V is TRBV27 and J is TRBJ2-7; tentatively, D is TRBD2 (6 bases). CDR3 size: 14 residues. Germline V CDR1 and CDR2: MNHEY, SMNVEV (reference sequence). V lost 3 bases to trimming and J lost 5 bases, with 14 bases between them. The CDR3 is CASSLYRGGDEQYF. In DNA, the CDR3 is TGTGCCAGCAGTTTGTACCGAGGCGGGGACGAGCAGTACTTC.

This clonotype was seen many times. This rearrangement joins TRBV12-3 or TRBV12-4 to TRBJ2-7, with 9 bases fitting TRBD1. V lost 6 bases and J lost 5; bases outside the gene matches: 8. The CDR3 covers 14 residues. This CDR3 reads CASRPGQGLNEQYF. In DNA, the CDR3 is TGTGCCAGCAGACCGGGACAGGGTCTAAACGAGCAGTACTTC.

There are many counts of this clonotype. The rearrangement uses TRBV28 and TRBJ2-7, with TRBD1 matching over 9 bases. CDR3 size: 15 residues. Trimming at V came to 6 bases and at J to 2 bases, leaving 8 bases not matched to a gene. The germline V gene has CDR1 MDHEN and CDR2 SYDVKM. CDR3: CASSPEGTGTYEQYF. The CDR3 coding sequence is TGTGCCAGCAGCCCCGAGGGGACAGGGACCTACGAGCAGTACTTC.

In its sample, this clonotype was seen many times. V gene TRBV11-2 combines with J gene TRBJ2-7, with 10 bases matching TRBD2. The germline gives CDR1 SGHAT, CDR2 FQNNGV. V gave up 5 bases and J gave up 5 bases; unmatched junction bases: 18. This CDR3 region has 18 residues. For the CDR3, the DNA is TGTGCCAGCAGCCCCGGGTGGGGGCTAGCGGGAGTCGGTAACGAGCAGTACTTC. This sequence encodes CASSPGWGLAGVGNEQYF.

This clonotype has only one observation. Here the CDR3 reads CASSDSGRANGELFF. CDR3 nucleotides: TGTGCCAGCAGCGATAGCGGGAGGGCCAACGGGGAGCTGTTTTTT. This rearrangement joins TRBV13 to TRBJ2-2; the match to TRBD2 covers 11 bases. Germline CDR1 reads PRHDT; CDR2 reads FYEKMQ (reference sequence). The CDR3 has 15 amino acids. Unmatched junction bases numbered 6, after V lost 5 bases and J lost 7 bases.

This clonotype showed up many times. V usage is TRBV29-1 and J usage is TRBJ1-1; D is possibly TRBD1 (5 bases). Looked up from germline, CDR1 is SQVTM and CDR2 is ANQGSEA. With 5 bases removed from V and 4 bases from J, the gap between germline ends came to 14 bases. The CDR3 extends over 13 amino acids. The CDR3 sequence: CSVLGPLSTEAFF. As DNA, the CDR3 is TGCAGCGTTTTGGGACCCCTGAGCACTGAAGCTTTCTTT.

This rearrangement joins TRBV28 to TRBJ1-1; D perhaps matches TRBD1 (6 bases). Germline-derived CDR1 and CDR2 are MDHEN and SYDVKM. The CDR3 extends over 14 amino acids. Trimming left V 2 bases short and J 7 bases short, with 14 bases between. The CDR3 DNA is TGTGCCAGCAGTTTAATAGGGGGAGAACATGAAGCTTTCTTT. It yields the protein CASSLIGGEHEAFF.

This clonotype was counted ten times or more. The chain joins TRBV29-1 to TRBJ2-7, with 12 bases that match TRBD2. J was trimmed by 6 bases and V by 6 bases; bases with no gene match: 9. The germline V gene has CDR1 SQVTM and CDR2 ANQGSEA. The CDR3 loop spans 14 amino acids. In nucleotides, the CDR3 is TGCAGCGTCGGTAGACTAGCGGGAGAGTCCGAGCAGTACTTC. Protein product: CSVGRLAGESEQYF.

CDR3 in amino acids: CASSSKQTNTGELFF. The CDR3, as DNA: TGTGCCAGCAGCTCCAAACAGACGAACACCGGGGAGCTGTTTTTT. This chain links TRBV11-2 with TRBJ2-2; D is ambiguous. The CDR3 sequence is 15 residues long. Per germline, CDR1 SGHAT and CDR2 FQNNGV. V lost 4 bases, J lost 0 bases, and 9 bases lay in between.

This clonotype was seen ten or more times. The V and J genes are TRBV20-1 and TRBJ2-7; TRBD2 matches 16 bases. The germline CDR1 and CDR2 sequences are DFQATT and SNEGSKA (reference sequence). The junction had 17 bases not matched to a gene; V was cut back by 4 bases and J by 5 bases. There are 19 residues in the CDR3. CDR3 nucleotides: TGCAGTGCTATTGGACACATCCCGGGACTAGCGGGAGGGGGGAACGAGCAGTACTTC. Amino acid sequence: CSAIGHIPGLAGGGNEQYF.

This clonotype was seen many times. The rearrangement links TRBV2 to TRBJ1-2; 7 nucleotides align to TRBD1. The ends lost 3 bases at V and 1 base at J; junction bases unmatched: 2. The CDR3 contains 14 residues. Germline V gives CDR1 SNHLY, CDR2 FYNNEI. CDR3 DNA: TGTGCCAGCAGTGAGGACAGGTTTAACTATGGCTACACCTTC. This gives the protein CASSEDRFNYGYTF.

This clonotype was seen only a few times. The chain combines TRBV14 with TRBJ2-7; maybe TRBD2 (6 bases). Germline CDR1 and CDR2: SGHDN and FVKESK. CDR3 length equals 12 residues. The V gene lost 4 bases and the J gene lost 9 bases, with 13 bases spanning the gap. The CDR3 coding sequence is TGTGCCAGCAGCCCTGCGGGGCGCGGGCAGTACTTC. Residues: CASSPAGRGQYF.

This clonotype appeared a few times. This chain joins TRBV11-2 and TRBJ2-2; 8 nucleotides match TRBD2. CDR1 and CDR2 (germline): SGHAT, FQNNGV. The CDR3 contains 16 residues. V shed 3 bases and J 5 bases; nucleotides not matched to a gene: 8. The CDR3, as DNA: TGTGCCAGCAGCTTGAGACCGCGGGGGGTGACCGGGGAGCTGTTTTTT. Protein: CASSLRPRGVTGELFF.

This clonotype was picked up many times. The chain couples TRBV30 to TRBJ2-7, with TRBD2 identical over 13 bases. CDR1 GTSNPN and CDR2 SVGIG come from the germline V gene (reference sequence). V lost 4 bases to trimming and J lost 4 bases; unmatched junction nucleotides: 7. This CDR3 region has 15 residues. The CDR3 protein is CAWIRLAGGKYEQYF. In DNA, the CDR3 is TGTGCCTGGATCCGACTAGCGGGAGGAAAGTACGAGCAGTACTTC.

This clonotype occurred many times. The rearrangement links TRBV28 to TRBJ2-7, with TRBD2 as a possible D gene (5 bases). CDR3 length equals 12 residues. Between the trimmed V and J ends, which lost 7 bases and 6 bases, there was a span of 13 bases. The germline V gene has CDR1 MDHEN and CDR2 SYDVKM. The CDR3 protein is CASTKRGREQYF. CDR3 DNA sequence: TGTGCCAGCACCAAGAGAGGGCGCGAGCAGTACTTC.

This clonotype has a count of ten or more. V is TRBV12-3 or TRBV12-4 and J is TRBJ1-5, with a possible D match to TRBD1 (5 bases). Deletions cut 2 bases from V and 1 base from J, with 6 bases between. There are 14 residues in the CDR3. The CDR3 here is CASSLWGSNQPQHF. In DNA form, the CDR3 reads TGTGCCAGCAGTTTATGGGGCAGCAATCAGCCCCAGCATTTT.

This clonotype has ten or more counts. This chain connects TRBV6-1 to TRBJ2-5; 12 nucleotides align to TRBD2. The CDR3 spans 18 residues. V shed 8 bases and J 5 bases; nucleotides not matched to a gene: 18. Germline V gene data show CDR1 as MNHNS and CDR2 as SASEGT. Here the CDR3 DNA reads TGTGCCAGCGTCCAGGGGGCTAGCGGGAGGGCCCGGGGGGAGACCCAGTACTTC. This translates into CASVQGASGRARGETQYF.

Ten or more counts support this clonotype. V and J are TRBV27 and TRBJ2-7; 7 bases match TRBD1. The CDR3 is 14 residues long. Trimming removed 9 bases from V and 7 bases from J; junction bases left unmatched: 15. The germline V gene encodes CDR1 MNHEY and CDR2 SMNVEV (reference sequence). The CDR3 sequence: CASSKFDRVWEQYF. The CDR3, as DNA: TGTGCCAGTAGTAAGTTTGACAGGGTGTGGGAGCAGTACTTC.

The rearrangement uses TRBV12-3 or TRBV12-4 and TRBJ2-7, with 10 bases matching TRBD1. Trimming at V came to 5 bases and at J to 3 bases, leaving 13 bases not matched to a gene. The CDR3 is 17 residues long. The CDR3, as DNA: TGTGCCAGCAGTACGGACAGGACGGGACAGGGGTTCTACGAGCAGTACTTC. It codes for CASSTDRTGQGFYEQYF.

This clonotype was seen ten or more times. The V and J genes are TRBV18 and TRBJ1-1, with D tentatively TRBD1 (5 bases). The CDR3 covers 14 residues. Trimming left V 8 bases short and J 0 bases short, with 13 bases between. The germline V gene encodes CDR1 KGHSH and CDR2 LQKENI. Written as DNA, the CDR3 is TGTGCCAGCAGCCCGCGGGGCATGAACACTGAAGCTTTCTTT. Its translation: CASSPRGMNTEAFF.

The CDR3 DNA follows: TGCGCCAGCAGTGAGGGGGGAGCAGGATCCTACGAGCAGTACTTC. Translating gives CASSEGGAGSYEQYF. The V and J genes are TRBV10-2 and TRBJ2-7; D is tentatively TRBD1 or TRBD2 (5 bases each). Germline loops: CDR1 WSHSY, CDR2 SAAADI. Trimming removed 2 bases at V and 1 base at J, with 12 bases between. CDR3 length: 15 amino acids.

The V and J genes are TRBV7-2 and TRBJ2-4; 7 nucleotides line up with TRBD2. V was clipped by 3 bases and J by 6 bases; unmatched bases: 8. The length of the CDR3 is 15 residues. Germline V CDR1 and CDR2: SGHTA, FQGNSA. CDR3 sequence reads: CASSLKRGGTNIQYF. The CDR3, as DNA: TGTGCCAGCAGCTTGAAGCGGGGAGGAACAAACATTCAGTACTTC.

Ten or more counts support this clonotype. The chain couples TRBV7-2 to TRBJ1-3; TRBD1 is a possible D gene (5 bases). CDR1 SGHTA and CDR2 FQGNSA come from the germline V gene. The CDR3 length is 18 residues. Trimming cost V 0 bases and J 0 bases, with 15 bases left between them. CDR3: CASSLASPLGLSGNTIYF. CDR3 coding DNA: TGTGCCAGCAGCTTAGCTTCCCCGTTGGGACTCTCTGGAAACACCATATATTTT.

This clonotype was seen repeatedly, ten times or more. The CDR3 DNA sequence: TGTGCCACCAGTGATTTAGGAGCGGGGGGCCAAGAGACCCAGTACTTC. Its translation: CATSDLGAGGQETQYF. The V call is TRBV24-1, the J call TRBJ2-5; TRBD2 agrees at 9 bases. The CDR3 extends over 16 amino acids. Trimming removed 1 base from V and 1 base from J; junction bases left unmatched: 3. Germline CDR1 KGHDR, CDR2 SFDVKD.

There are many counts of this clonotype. In nucleotides, the CDR3 is TGCAGTGCTAGACTGTATTACACCGGGGAGCTGTTTTTT. This gives the protein CSARLYYTGELFF. J is TRBJ2-2 and V is TRBV20-1; D uncertain. In germline, CDR1 is DFQATT, CDR2 SNEGSKA (reference sequence). The V and J ends lost 2 bases and 3 bases respectively, with 7 bases between them. This CDR3 is built from 13 residues.

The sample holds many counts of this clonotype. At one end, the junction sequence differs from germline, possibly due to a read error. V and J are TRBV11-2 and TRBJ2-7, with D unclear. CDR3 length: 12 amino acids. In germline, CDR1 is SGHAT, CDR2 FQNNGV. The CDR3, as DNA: TGTGCCAGCAGCGTAGATGGTGGCGAGCAGTACTTC. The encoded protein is CASSVDGGEQYF.

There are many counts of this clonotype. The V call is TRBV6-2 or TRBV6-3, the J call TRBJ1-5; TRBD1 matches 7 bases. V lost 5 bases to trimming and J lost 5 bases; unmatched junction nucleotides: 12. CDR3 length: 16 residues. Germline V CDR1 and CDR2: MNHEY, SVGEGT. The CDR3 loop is CASSQKGGGAYQPQHF. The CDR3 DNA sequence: TGTGCCAGCAGTCAAAAAGGAGGGGGCGCTTATCAGCCCCAGCATTTT.

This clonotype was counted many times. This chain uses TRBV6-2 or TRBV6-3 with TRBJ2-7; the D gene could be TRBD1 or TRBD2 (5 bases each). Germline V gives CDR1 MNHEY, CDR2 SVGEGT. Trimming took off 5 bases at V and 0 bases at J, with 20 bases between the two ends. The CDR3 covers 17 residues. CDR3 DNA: TGTGCCAGCAGTCCCCTTAGAGGGGTTGGGACCTCCTACGAGCAGTACTTC. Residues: CASSPLRGVGTSYEQYF.

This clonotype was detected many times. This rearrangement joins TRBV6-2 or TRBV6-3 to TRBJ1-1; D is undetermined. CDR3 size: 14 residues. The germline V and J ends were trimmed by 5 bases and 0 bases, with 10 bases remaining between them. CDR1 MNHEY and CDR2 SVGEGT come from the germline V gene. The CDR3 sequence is CASSDYRVNTEAFF. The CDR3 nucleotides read TGTGCCAGCAGTGATTACAGAGTGAACACTGAAGCTTTCTTT.